This T cell receptor beta chain was captured by sequencing in a study of T cell responses to AZD1222 COVID-19 vaccine. Study outcomes and limitations: Across the whole spike, CD4 TCRs peaked at regions 160-218 and 743-854.

TCRdb keeps only in-frame clones here, not all; method: immunoSEQ multiplex PCR. This table holds 150,000 to 160,000 clones, 90% found once. This CDR3 comprises 12 residues. The ends lost 5 bases at V and 10 bases at J; junction bases unmatched: 1. CDR1 is SEHNR and CDR2 is FQNEAQ in the germline V gene (reference sequence). Worth noting for this clone: The target antigen is unknown.

This TCR was recovered from an adult in good health. The rearrangement links TRBV7-9 to TRBJ2-1; 11 nucleotides agree with TRBD2. The material sequenced was peripheral blood, taken on day 0 of AZD1222 vaccination. The CDR3 loop is CASSGLAGEQFF. The DNA for the CDR3 is TGTGCCAGCAGCGGACTAGCGGGCGAGCAGTTCTTC.